This T cell receptor beta chain was sequenced for a study of regulatory T cells in long-lasting Graves disease. This clonotype was picked up many times. CDR3 regions were amplified by Arm-PCR using iRepertoire HTBI primers to build TCR beta libraries. TCRdb independently ran MiXCR on the multiplex PCR reads; one entry per CDR3 protein. Of 400,000 to 500,000 distinct CDR3 sequences in the sample, about a sixth were seen once. This sample's time point: newly diagnosed GD, antithyroid drugs for less than 3 months. PBMC RNA served as the TCR library source. The CDR3 is 14 amino acids. CDR1 MDHEN and CDR2 SYDVKM come from the germline V gene. Trimming removed 2 bases at V and 0 bases at J, with 4 bases between. A further study also used this sample, focusing on T cells in Graves' hyperthyroidism and ophthalmopathy.

The receptor was derived from a woman aged 25-40 years with Graves disease. The V gene is TRBV28, the J gene TRBJ2-2; D is ambiguous. Sample: peripheral blood mononuclear cells (PBMCs), taken at new diagnosis, from a patient treated with antithyroid drugs. The CDR3 protein is CASSLVANTGELFF. The CDR3 nucleotides are TGTGCCAGCAGTTTAGTAGCGAACACCGGGGAGCTGTTTTTT.